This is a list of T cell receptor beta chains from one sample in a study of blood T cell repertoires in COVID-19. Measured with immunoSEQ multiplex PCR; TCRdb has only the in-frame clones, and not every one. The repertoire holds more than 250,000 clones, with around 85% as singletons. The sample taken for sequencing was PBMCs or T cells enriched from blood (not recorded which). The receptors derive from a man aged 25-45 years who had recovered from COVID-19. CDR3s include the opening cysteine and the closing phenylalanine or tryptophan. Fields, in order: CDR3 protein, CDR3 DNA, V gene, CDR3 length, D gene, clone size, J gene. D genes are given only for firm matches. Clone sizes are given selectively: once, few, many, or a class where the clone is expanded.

CASSSSGTGENIQYF	TGTGCCAGCAGCTCCTCCGGGACAGGGGAAAACATTCAGTACTTC	TRBV5-6	15	TRBD1	once	TRBJ2-4
CASSLQGDTGELFF	TGTGCCAGCAGTTTACAGGGGGACACCGGGGAGCTGTTTTTT	TRBV27	14	TRBD1	-	TRBJ2-2
CAISESWRGAQETQYF	TGTGCCATCAGTGAGTCTTGGCGGGGGGCCCAAGAGACCCAGTACTTC	TRBV10-3	16	TRBD2	-	TRBJ2-5
CAISRDRAREQFF	TGTGCCATCAGCCGGGACAGGGCCAGGGAGCAGTTCTTC	TRBV10-3	13	TRBD1	-	TRBJ2-1
CASSLDRLRNTEAFF	TGTGCCAGCAGCCTGGATCGACTCCGAAACACTGAAGCTTTCTTT	TRBV6-5	15	-	-	TRBJ1-1
CASSEEPGFLGNTIYF	TGTGCCAGCAGTGAAGAACCAGGGTTTCTAGGAAACACCATATATTTT	TRBV2	16	-	-	TRBJ1-3
CASSLEVGTGGYEQYF	TGTGCCAGCAGCTTAGAGGTTGGGACAGGGGGCTACGAGCAGTACTTC	TRBV11-2	16	TRBD1	few	TRBJ2-7
CASSENRLAGYNEQFF	TGTGCCAGCAGCGAGAACCGACTAGCGGGTTACAATGAGCAGTTCTTC	TRBV9	16	TRBD2	-	TRBJ2-1
CASSSSSGGYNEQFF	TGCGCCAGCAGCTCTTCTAGCGGGGGTTACAATGAGCAGTTCTTC	TRBV5-1	15	TRBD2	-	TRBJ2-1
CASSRGQRGVYEQYF	TGTGCCAGCAGCCGGGGACAGAGGGGGGTTTACGAGCAGTACTTC	TRBV3-1/TRBV3-2	15	-	-	TRBJ2-7
CASSSSTRPLETQYF	TGTGCCAGCAGCTCCTCAACTAGGCCGTTAGAGACCCAGTACTTC	TRBV5-5	15	-	-	TRBJ2-5
CASRTGSMGQGRSPLHF	TGTGCCAGCAGGACTGGGTCGATGGGACAGGGGCGGTCACCCCTCCACTTT	TRBV5-6	17	TRBD1	-	TRBJ1-6
CASSLSGGGNEQFF	TGCGCCAGCAGCTTGAGCGGGGGGGGCAATGAGCAGTTCTTC	TRBV5-1	14	TRBD2	-	TRBJ2-1
CASSPERGGGNEQFF	TGTGCCAGCAGCCCCGAGCGGGGTGGGGGAAATGAGCAGTTCTTC	TRBV6-2/TRBV6-3	15	TRBD2	few	TRBJ2-1
CASSRDIGNTIYF	TGTGCCAGCAGCAGGGACATCGGAAACACCATATATTTT	TRBV2	13	-	-	TRBJ1-3
CASVRGGGSGNTIYF	TGTGCTAGTGTCCGCGGGGGGGGCTCTGGAAACACCATATATTTT	TRBV12-5	15	-	-	TRBJ1-3
CATSRVQLRGNTIYF	TGTGCCACCAGCAGAGTCCAGTTGAGGGGAAACACCATATATTTT	TRBV3-1/TRBV3-2	15	-	-	TRBJ1-3
CSVPGQDETQYF	TGCAGCGTTCCGGGACAGGATGAGACCCAGTACTTC	TRBV29-1	12	TRBD1	-	TRBJ2-5
CASSGTGGILKLETQYF	TGTGCCAGCAGTGGGACAGGGGGCATCTTGAAGCTGGAGACCCAGTACTTC	TRBV2	17	TRBD1	-	TRBJ2-5
CASSGGVRDRVYEQYF	TGTGCCAGCAGCGGGGGTGTCCGGGACAGGGTCTACGAGCAGTACTTC	TRBV7-6	16	TRBD1	-	TRBJ2-7
CASSDSTAYNSPLHF	TGCGCCAGCAGTGATTCGACAGCGTATAATTCACCCCTCCACTTT	TRBV10-2	15	-	-	TRBJ1-6
CASSTQGGVMGSPLHF	TGTGCCAGTAGTACACAGGGGGGCGTAATGGGATCACCCCTCCACTTT	TRBV19	16	TRBD1	-	TRBJ1-6
CASRTAGANVLTF	TGTGCCTCCCGGACAGCTGGGGCCAACGTCCTGACTTTC	TRBV12-3/TRBV12-4	13	-	-	TRBJ2-6
CASSQRDRGQETQYF	TGCGCCAGCAGCCAGCGGGACAGGGGGCAAGAGACCCAGTACTTC	TRBV4-1	15	TRBD1	-	TRBJ2-5
CASSTPKATNEKLFF	TGTGCCAGCTCGACACCGAAGGCAACTAATGAAAAACTGTTTTTT	TRBV6-5	15	-	-	TRBJ1-4
CASGTGPYGYTF	TGTGCCAGCGGGACAGGGCCATACGGCTACACCTTC	TRBV5-5	12	TRBD1	-	TRBJ1-2
CASAVAGGQETQYF	TGTGCTTCCGCGGTGGCGGGGGGACAAGAGACCCAGTACTTC	TRBV19	14	TRBD2	-	TRBJ2-5
CASSHQTGRETQYF	TGCGCCAGCAGCCATCAAACAGGGAGAGAGACCCAGTACTTC	TRBV4-1	14	-	-	TRBJ2-5
CASSSVPGLDPYSGANVLTF	TGCGCCAGCAGCTCCGTCCCGGGACTAGACCCCTACTCTGGGGCCAACGTCCTGACTTTC	TRBV5-1	20	TRBD2	-	TRBJ2-6
CASSLVGEGAFF	TGTGCCAGCAGCTTAGTTGGGGAGGGAGCTTTCTTT	TRBV7-9	12	-	-	TRBJ1-1
CASSLGQGDYTF	TGTGCCAGCAGCTTAGGACAGGGGGACTACACCTTC	TRBV7-8	12	TRBD1	-	TRBJ1-2
CAISREKTTGNSPLHF	TGTGCCATCAGCAGAGAGAAAACAACAGGGAATTCACCCCTCCACTTT	TRBV10-3	16	-	many	TRBJ1-6
CASSVRERISGNTIYF	TGTGCCAGCAGCGTACGGGAAAGGATTTCTGGAAACACCATATATTTT	TRBV9	16	-	-	TRBJ1-3
CASRRSVNEQFF	TGTGCCAGCAGGAGGAGCGTGAATGAGCAGTTCTTC	TRBV7-9	12	-	-	TRBJ2-1
CASSRGQGETEAFF	TGTGCCAGCAGCCGGGGACAGGGAGAAACTGAAGCTTTCTTT	TRBV5-4	14	TRBD1	-	TRBJ1-1
CASSSDSAGNTIYF	TGTGCCAGCAGCTCTGACAGTGCTGGAAACACCATATATTTT	TRBV11-2	14	-	-	TRBJ1-3
CASSLVSDPVYNEQFF	TGCGCCAGCAGCTTGGTTAGCGATCCGGTGTACAATGAGCAGTTCTTC	TRBV5-1	16	-	-	TRBJ2-1
CASSAGTGVFTEAFF	TGTGCCAGCAGCGCCGGGACAGGGGTATTCACTGAAGCTTTCTTT	TRBV9	15	TRBD1	-	TRBJ1-1
CASSPGWQETQYF	TGTGCCAGCAGCCCGGGATGGCAAGAGACCCAGTACTTC	TRBV11-2	13	-	-	TRBJ2-5
CASSLAGTRFSGNTIYF	TGTGCCAGCAGCTTAGCGGGGACAAGGTTTTCTGGAAACACCATATATTTT	TRBV11-2	17	-	-	TRBJ1-3
CASGSSGDVAQQYF	TGTGCCAGCGGATCTTCGGGGGACGTTGCCCAGCAGTACTTC	TRBV12-1	14	-	-	TRBJ2-7